A selection of T cell receptor beta chains follows, all from one sample in a study of CD8 T cells in Susac syndrome. TCRdb reprocessed the immunoSEQ multiplex PCR reads with MiXCR, giving one entry per CDR3 protein. The table records some 300,000 distinct CDR3 sequences, approximately 85% of them present only once. The source material was CD8+ T cells from PBMCs. The receptors stem from a human donor with multiple sclerosis. Each CDR3 is given with its conserved first and last residue. Each record gives: J gene, D gene, V gene, clone size, CDR3 protein, CDR3 DNA. The D gene is left open where the match is weak. Some rows mark clone size as missing; the rest say once, few, many or name a class of expanded clone.

TRBJ2-7,NA,TRBV19,NA,CASSMGGRYEQYF,TGTGCCAGTAGTATGGGCGGACGCTACGAGCAGTACTTC
TRBJ2-5,TRBD1,TRBV11-2,NA,CASSLSQGATQPTAQETQYF,TGTGCCAGCAGCTTATCTCAGGGGGCGACACAACCTACAGCTCAAGAGACCCAGTACTTC
TRBJ2-7,TRBD2,TRBV11-3,NA,CASSFGGSPYEQYF,TGTGCCAGCAGCTTCGGCGGGAGCCCATACGAGCAGTACTTC
TRBJ2-7,NA,TRBV21-1,NA,CASSKYGTGSYEQYF,TGTGCCAGCAGCAAATATGGGACAGGTTCCTACGAGCAGTACTTC
TRBJ2-7,NA,TRBV18,NA,CASSPGHLYEQYF,TGTGCCAGCTCACCGGGACACCTCTACGAGCAGTACTTC
TRBJ2-3,NA,TRBV9,NA,CASSNEDRPSSTDTQYF,TGTGCCAGCAGCAACGAGGACAGACCCTCTAGCACAGATACGCAGTATTTT
TRBJ1-6,NA,TRBV20-1,NA,CSARDLEGDSPLHF,TGCAGTGCTAGAGATTTGGAGGGGGACTCACCCCTCCACTTT
TRBJ1-5,NA,TRBV6-1,NA,CASKAGSSNQPQHF,TGTGCCAGCAAGGCAGGGAGTAGCAATCAGCCCCAGCATTTT
TRBJ2-1,NA,TRBV7-9,NA,CASSSTTGFSYNEQFF,TGTGCCAGCAGCTCAACGACAGGATTCTCCTACAATGAGCAGTTCTTC
TRBJ1-1,NA,TRBV6-1,NA,CASRSTGRLNTEAFF,TGTGCCAGCAGAAGTACGGGACGTTTGAACACTGAAGCTTTCTTT
TRBJ2-7,NA,TRBV4-3,NA,CASSQEVLAPIPYEQYF,TGCGCCAGCAGCCAAGAAGTCCTAGCACCCATCCCCTACGAGCAGTACTTC
TRBJ2-7,NA,TRBV7-6,NA,CASSLAIGFYEQYF,TGTGCCAGCAGCTTAGCGATCGGCTTCTACGAGCAGTACTTC
TRBJ2-3,NA,TRBV4-3,NA,CASSQVSRDTQYF,TGCGCCAGCAGCCAAGTCTCCCGGGATACGCAGTATTTT
TRBJ2-1,NA,TRBV5-6,NA,CASSYKYNEQFF,TGTGCCAGCAGCTACAAGTACAATGAGCAGTTCTTC
TRBJ2-2,NA,TRBV9,few,CASSVDPGTGELFF,TGTGCCAGCAGCGTAGATCCGGGCACCGGGGAGCTGTTTTTT
TRBJ2-3,NA,TRBV20-1,few,CSARPRDRLSPDTQYF,TGCAGTGCTAGACCCCGGGACCGCCTAAGCCCAGATACGCAGTATTTT
TRBJ2-3,TRBD2,TRBV7-9,NA,CASSSFLAGGSADTQYF,TGTGCCAGCAGCTCTTTCCTAGCGGGAGGTAGCGCAGATACGCAGTATTTT
TRBJ2-2,NA,TRBV9,NA,CASSVSVGGVGGRNTGELFF,TGTGCCAGCAGCGTATCTGTGGGGGGAGTAGGCGGCCGGAACACCGGGGAGCTGTTTTTT
TRBJ1-5,NA,TRBV2,once,CASSARTNNQPQHF,TGTGCCAGCAGTGCCCGGACGAACAATCAGCCCCAGCATTTT
TRBJ2-7,NA,TRBV13,once,CASSHHRVAYEQYF,TGTGCCAGCAGCCATCACAGGGTCGCCTACGAGCAGTACTTC
TRBJ1-4,TRBD1,TRBV9,NA,CASSATGRANEKLFF,TGTGCCAGCAGCGCGACAGGGCGAGCTAATGAAAAACTGTTTTTT
TRBJ1-1,NA,TRBV23-1,NA,CASREAFF,TGCGCCAGCAGGGAGGCTTTCTTT
TRBJ2-1,TRBD2,TRBV9,NA,CASRETSGRGEQFF,TGTGCCAGCAGGGAAACTAGCGGACGAGGGGAGCAGTTCTTC
TRBJ1-1,NA,TRBV19,NA,CASSMAWAANTEAFF,TGTGCCAGTAGTATGGCTTGGGCAGCTAACACTGAAGCTTTCTTT
TRBJ2-7,TRBD1,TRBV7-9,once,CASSLVNRGRYEQYF,TGTGCCAGCAGCTTAGTAAACAGGGGGCGGTACGAGCAGTACTTC
TRBJ2-5,NA,TRBV28,NA,CASSFIPSTQETQYF,TGTGCCAGCAGCTTCATACCGAGCACCCAAGAGACCCAGTACTTC
TRBJ2-7,NA,TRBV7-6,once,CASSPEPESSPEQYF,TGTGCCAGCAGCCCCGAACCCGAAAGTAGTCCCGAGCAGTACTTC
TRBJ1-1,NA,TRBV7-9,NA,CASSLVEFVDTEAFF,TGTGCCAGCAGCTTAGTGGAGTTTGTGGACACTGAAGCTTTCTTT
TRBJ1-2,NA,TRBV24-1,once,CATPIGEDAALNGYTF,TGTGCCACCCCCATAGGAGAGGACGCGGCCTTGAATGGCTACACCTTC
TRBJ2-3,TRBD2,TRBV28,NA,CASSLAGASWRDTQYF,TGTGCCAGCAGTCTAGCGGGAGCTTCGTGGAGAGATACGCAGTATTTT
TRBJ2-7,TRBD1,TRBV7-2,few,CASSEDRGGEQYF,TGTGCCAGCAGCGAAGACAGGGGTGGCGAGCAGTACTTC
TRBJ1-1,NA,TRBV7-2,few,CASSLAGQGINTEAFF,TGTGCCAGCAGCCTAGCGGGACAAGGGATAAACACTGAAGCTTTCTTT
TRBJ2-7,NA,TRBV4-3,NA,CASSASVAYEQYF,TGCGCCAGCAGCGCTAGCGTAGCCTACGAGCAGTACTTC
TRBJ2-1,NA,TRBV28,NA,CASSLGLVNNEQFF,TGTGCCAGCAGTTTGGGGCTAGTGAACAATGAGCAGTTCTTC
TRBJ1-1,NA,TRBV4-3,NA,CASSQQVAGAEAFF,TGCGCCAGCAGCCAACAGGTGGCAGGAGCTGAAGCTTTCTTT
TRBJ1-5,NA,TRBV10-2,NA,CASSDKPVLSNQPQHF,TGCGCCAGCAGTGATAAACCAGTTCTTAGCAATCAGCCCCAGCATTTT
TRBJ2-7,NA,TRBV3-1,NA,CASSQGILDPERYEQYF,TGTGCCAGCAGCCAAGGAATCCTGGACCCGGAAAGGTACGAGCAGTACTTC
TRBJ2-6,NA,TRBV6-2/TRBV6-3,few,CASSYRPGANVLTF,TGTGCCAGCAGTTACCGGCCTGGGGCCAACGTCCTGACTTTC
TRBJ2-1,NA,TRBV7-9,NA,CASSHLSNEQFF,TGTGCCAGCAGCCACCTTAGCAATGAGCAGTTCTTC
TRBJ2-1,NA,TRBV9,NA,CASSAGLFGAWANEQFF,TGTGCCAGCAGCGCCGGCCTCTTTGGCGCTTGGGCAAATGAGCAGTTCTTC
TRBJ1-5,NA,TRBV30,NA,CAWSSFAAGGGQPQHF,TGTGCCTGGAGTTCATTTGCGGCGGGGGGCGGTCAGCCCCAGCATTTT
TRBJ1-2,TRBD1,TRBV20-1,NA,CSARDYDRGPPDGYTF,TGCAGTGCTAGAGATTATGACAGGGGGCCGCCCGATGGCTACACCTTC
TRBJ1-2,NA,TRBV7-9,NA,CASSLTRTNYGYTF,TGTGCCAGCAGCTTGACCAGAACTAACTATGGCTACACCTTC
TRBJ2-7,TRBD1,TRBV30,NA,CAWSPDTQGIISYEQYF,TGTGCCTGGAGCCCAGACACACAGGGGATTATATCCTACGAGCAGTACTTC
TRBJ1-5,NA,TRBV27,NA,CASSWGGGQPQHF,TGTGCCAGCAGTTGGGGGGGAGGGCAGCCCCAGCATTTT